This passage covers 15 T cell receptor beta chains from one sample sequenced in a study of tumor and adjacent non-tumor tissue in lung cancer. The template was RNA from unsorted bulk tissue. Three rounds of nested PCR, following a modified ARM-PCR protocol, produced the TCRbeta library. TCRdb recomputed calls from the multiplex PCR reads with MiXCR, one row per CDR3 protein. This sample has under 140,000 distinct CDR3 sequences; 84% occur once, and the top ten carry more than 20%. The source material was lung tumor tissue. The receptors come from a man between 65 and 85 years old with non-small cell lung cancer.

As to this clonotype: The junction departs from germline at one end; a sequencing error may be responsible. The CDR3 reads CASSFSGGRTEGFF. The CDR3 region has the DNA TGTGCCAGCAGCTTCAGTGGGGGCCGGACTGAAGGTTTCTTT. The V call is TRBV11-2, the J call TRBJ1-1; tentatively, D is TRBD1 (6 bases). Germline V CDR1 and CDR2: SGHAT, FQNNGV. This CDR3 contains 14 residues.

In the case of this clonotype: The junction departs from the called germline gene at one end, perhaps through a read error. This chain uses TRBV28 with TRBJ2-1, with 8 positions matching TRBD2. Germline V gene lookup returns CDR1 MDHEN and CDR2 SYDVKM. The CDR3 is made up of 15 amino acids. The CDR3, as DNA: TGCGCCAACTGTTTCAAGCGGGGGATTGGTGGTGAGCAGTTCTTC. Protein product: CANCFKRGIGGEQFF.

Note on this clonotype: Mismatch with germline at one junction end may stem from a read error. CDR3 coding DNA: TGTAGTGCTCAAATACCCGGGGACAGCCAGCCCCAGCATTTT. Translation: CSAQIPGDSQPQHF. This chain links TRBV20-1 with TRBJ1-5; 7 nucleotides line up with TRBD1. The germline gives CDR1 DFQATT, CDR2 SNEGSKA (reference sequence). CDR3 length: 14 residues.

The gene calls are TRBV11-2 and TRBJ1-2; D possibly corresponds to TRBD1 (5 bases). CDR3 length: 13 amino acids. CDR1 is SGHAT and CDR2 is FQNNGV in the germline V gene. The V and J ends lost 3 bases and 8 bases respectively, with 13 bases between them. Here the CDR3 DNA reads TGTGCCAGCAGCTTGGGGCCGGCTGGCGGCTACACCTTC. It translates to CASSLGPAGGYTF.

Concerning this clonotype itself: The junction departs from the called germline gene at one end, perhaps through a read error. The gene calls are TRBV28 and TRBJ1-5; the match to TRBD1 covers 8 bases. Per germline, CDR1 MDHEN and CDR2 SYDVKM. CDR3 size: 15 residues. Here the CDR3 reads CASKLSGGKGQPQHF. CDR3 in DNA: TGTGCCAGCAAGCTGTCAGGGGGCAAAGGTCAGCCCCAGCATTTC.

In its sample, this clonotype was seen once. The junction departs from the called germline gene at one end, perhaps through a read error. The rearrangement uses TRBV12-3 or TRBV12-4 and TRBJ1-6; 8 bases match TRBD1. CDR3 size: 13 residues. In DNA form, the CDR3 reads TGTGCCAGCCCGGGACAGGATAATTCACCCCTCCATTTT. It specifies CASPGQDNSPLHF.

Details on this clonotype: One junction end disagrees with the germline gene, perhaps due to a read error. The V gene is TRBV6-5, the J gene TRBJ1-2, with D possibly matching TRBD1 (6 bases). This CDR3 contains 14 residues. CDR1 is MNHEY and CDR2 is SVGAGI in the germline V gene. The DNA for the CDR3 is TGTGGCAGCAGTTGCTCGGGACAAGGGTATGGCTACACCTTC. Its protein product is CGSSCSGQGYGYTF.

As for this clonotype: The conserved phenylalanine or tryptophan normally closing the CDR3 is absent here, so this likely arose from a read error. Because the CDR3's place on the DNA is in doubt, the DNA is left out and the CDR3 is given as listed by TCRdb. The chain links TRBV11-2 to TRBJ2-3; TRBD2, the table's D call, was not compared with the DNA. The V gene's germline CDR1 is SGHAT and CDR2 FQNNGV. The CDR3 has 17 residues if both end residues are counted. CDR3 region: CASSPRLAGGHRDTQYL.

On this clonotype itself: Sequence at one end of the junction differs from germline and may be a read error. The CDR3 reads CPSSLSTRAGVDTRYF. The CDR3 DNA reads TGTCCCAGCAGCTTATCAACGAGAGCGGGAGTCGATACGCGGTATTTT. J is TRBJ2-3 and V is TRBV11-2; 8 bases are shared with TRBD2. The CDR3 loop spans 16 amino acids. The germline gives CDR1 SGHAT, CDR2 FQNNGV.

Only one count was recorded for this clonotype. Germline and junction disagree at one end, which may indicate a read error. V gene TRBV5-4 combines with J gene TRBJ2-3, with 7 bases lining up with TRBD1. The CDR3 extends over 16 amino acids. Germline V CDR1 and CDR2: SGHNT, YYREEE (reference sequence). The CDR3 region is CASSSPVAWGTDAQYF. The CDR3 bases are TGTGCCAGCAGCTCCCCAGTAGCGTGGGGGACAGATGCGCAGTATTTT.

This chain connects TRBV12-3 or TRBV12-4 to TRBJ1-1, with unresolved D. Trimming cost V 3 bases and J 5 bases, with 10 bases left between them. CDR3 length: 13 residues. CDR3 region: CASSFVWGTEAFF. CDR3 nucleotides: TGTGCCAGCAGTTTTGTGTGGGGTACTGAAGCTTTCTTT.

The rearrangement links TRBV2 to TRBJ2-1, with 7 bases matching TRBD1. This CDR3 has 14 amino acids. The junction had 5 bases not matched to a gene; V was cut back by 4 bases and J by 5 bases. Germline values: CDR1 SNHLY, CDR2 FYNNEI. This CDR3 reads CASSAGQPDNEQFF. The CDR3 nucleotides are TGTGCCAGCAGTGCGGGACAGCCAGACAATGAGCAGTTCTTC.

V is TRBV6-5 and J is TRBJ1-1; D is unclear. This CDR3 is 19 amino acids long. Germline V gene data show CDR1 as MNHEY and CDR2 as SVGAGI. The ends were cut back, 2 bases at V and 1 base at J, with 23 bases in the middle. CDR3 in amino acids: CASSYHTRVPSSANTEAFF. The CDR3 bases are TGTGCCAGCAGTTACCACACTAGGGTACCCTCTTCCGCGAACACTGAAGCTTTCTTT.

This clonotype has ten or more counts. The chain carries TRBV6-6 and TRBJ2-1; D is uncertain. Trimming cost V 6 bases and J 6 bases, with 6 bases left between them. The CDR3 loop spans 11 amino acids. The germline V gene has CDR1 MNHNY and CDR2 SVGAGI (reference sequence). The CDR3 spells CASSLLNEQFF. In DNA form, the CDR3 reads TGTGCCAGCAGCCTACTCAATGAGCAGTTCTTC.

With respect to this clonotype: Because it lacks the conserved phenylalanine or tryptophan at the end, this CDR3 is likely a read error. The chain couples TRBV12-3 or TRBV12-4 to TRBJ1-6; D possibly corresponds to TRBD1 (6 bases). The CDR3 consists of 18 residues. Trimming cost V 9 bases and J 10 bases, with 31 bases left between them. The CDR3 loop is CAREKIRRGGDPDSPLHS. The CDR3 DNA sequence: TGTGCCAGGGAGAAGATTCGGAGAGGGGGTGATCCGGACTCACCCCTCCACTCT.